A selection of T cell receptor beta chains follows, all from one sample in a study of blood T cell repertoires in COVID-19. Only in-frame clones appear in the TCRdb table, and some are missing; sequencing was by immunoSEQ multiplex PCR. The repertoire holds some 320,000 clones, roughly 86% seen once, with 5.3% in the top ten. The sample consisted of PBMCs or T cells enriched from blood (not recorded which). Receptors originate from a woman in her twenties or thirties who had recovered from COVID-19. Each CDR3 is given with its conserved first and last residue.

J gene | V gene | CDR3 protein
TRBJ1-5 | TRBV19 | CASSTVGQGATKPQHF
TRBJ2-7 | TRBV6-6 | CASSYSSGGNEQYF
TRBJ1-5 | TRBV14 | CASSAQGFQPQHF
TRBJ1-4 | TRBV18 | CASSVQGDHEKLFF
TRBJ1-6 | TRBV25-1 | CASSEGPGQGVYNSPLHF
TRBJ1-5 | TRBV13 | CASSSGQSNQPQHF
TRBJ1-4 | TRBV10-1 | CASSGATGETNEKLFF
TRBJ1-5 | TRBV30 | CAWRDRGRDSNQPQHF
TRBJ1-6 | TRBV19 | CASRVDRVGSPLHF
TRBJ2-7 | TRBV6-5 | CASSPTDSGNEQYF
TRBJ2-3 | TRBV27 | CASSLKGTSSTDTQYF
TRBJ2-6 | TRBV7-3 | CASSLRPGGAGANVLTF
TRBJ2-1 | TRBV7-9 | CASSPRDSRSYNEQFF
TRBJ2-3 | TRBV12-5 | CASGDPSREDTQYF
TRBJ2-1 | TRBV29-1 | CSVVDRDKYNEQFF
TRBJ1-5 | TRBV19 | CASSGQDTPAPQHF
TRBJ2-5 | TRBV7-9 | CASRSPGVTSTLGTQYF
TRBJ1-5 | TRBV12-3/TRBV12-4 | CASSLGTEPQHF
TRBJ1-2 | TRBV24-1 | CATSDPRGSINYGYTF
TRBJ2-1 | TRBV28 | CASTPGLGSVGQFF
TRBJ1-5 | TRBV4-1 | CASSLGHYNQPQHF
TRBJ2-1 | TRBV9 | CASSRPGQGLREQFF
TRBJ1-5 | TRBV7-2 | CASSPRRGDVNQPQHF
TRBJ1-2 | TRBV6-4 | CASASSGQGGGYTF
TRBJ2-7 | TRBV3-1/TRBV3-2 | CASSQDPSRFYEQYF
TRBJ1-2 | TRBV7-6 | CASSPNSRAVNYGYTF
TRBJ2-2 | TRBV11-1 | CASSLGTGFTGELFF